The 11 T cell receptor beta chains below were found in one sample sequenced in a study of cytomegalovirus exposure and HLA in healthy donors (dated by TCRdb to about 2017). The library was obtained by the immunoSEQ multiplex PCR assay. The multiplex PCR relied on a mix of 60 forward primers for TCR Vbeta segments and 13 reverse primers for TCR Jbeta segments. The table comes from immuneACCESS by way of TCRdb, which keeps in-frame sequences with V and J called. Part of the clones is missing from these tables; in studies checked, under half for an unresolved V gene and the rest for unknown reasons. The sample table holds around 35,000 clones, of which roughly 79% were seen once. The ten largest clones represent roughly 9.3% of the sample. Sequencing was done on a sample of PBMCs. The receptors stem from a woman in her thirties or forties in good health and CMV-seronegative.

V usage is TRBV7-9 and J usage is TRBJ2-7; 8 bases match TRBD2. Germline V lookup: CDR1 SEHNR, CDR2 FQNEAQ (reference sequence). Unmatched junction bases numbered 9, after V lost 5 bases and J lost 6 bases. This CDR3 comprises 14 residues. CDR3 DNA: TGTGCCAGCAGCCCCCCGGATCTAGCGGGCGAGCAGTACTTC. This encodes CASSPPDLAGEQYF.

The chain has TRBV7-6 and TRBJ2-1, with 8 nucleotides matching TRBD1. Germline lookup yields CDR1 SGHVS and CDR2 FNYEAQ. This CDR3 is built from 14 residues. Trimming removed 1 base from V and 8 bases from J; junction bases left unmatched: 4. The CDR3 DNA sequence: TGTGCCAGCAGCTTAGTGGCAGGGGGCGATGAGCAGTTCTTC. The encoded protein is CASSLVAGGDEQFF. Full variable domain (outside the CDR3, taken from reference TRBV7-6 and TRBJ2-1): GAGVSQSPRYKVTKRGQDVALRCDPISGHVSLYWYRQALGQGPEFLTYFNYEAQQDKSGLPNDRFSAERPEGSISTLTIQRTEQRDSAMYRCASSLVAGGDEQFFGPGTRLTVL.

The rearrangement links TRBV7-9 to TRBJ1-1; 7 nucleotides align to TRBD1. The junction had 8 bases not matched to a gene; V was cut back by 5 bases and J by 8 bases. Per germline, CDR1 SEHNR and CDR2 FQNEAQ (reference sequence). CDR3 length: 13 residues. CDR3 coding DNA: TGTGCCAGCAGCCCACAACAGGGGCAAGAAGCTTTCTTT. Amino acids: CASSPQQGQEAFF.

This chain uses TRBV27 with TRBJ2-2; 11 bases align to TRBD2. CDR1 MNHEY and CDR2 SMNVEV come from the germline V gene (reference sequence). V lost 1 base to trimming and J lost 4 bases; unmatched junction nucleotides: 2. The CDR3 covers 16 residues. DNA for the CDR3: TGTGCCAGCAGTTTATTAGGGACTAGCGGCACCGGGGAGCTGTTTTTT. Protein sequence: CASSLLGTSGTGELFF.

The V gene is TRBV6-5, the J gene TRBJ1-1; perhaps TRBD1 as D (6 bases). The germline CDR1 and CDR2 sequences are MNHEY and SVGAGI. V shed 0 bases and J shed 5 bases, with 16 bases lying between them. This CDR3 spans 16 amino acids. The CDR3 DNA is TGTGCCAGCAGTTACTCGATCGGGGGGGCTCAAACTGAAGCTTTCTTT. Its protein is CASSYSIGGAQTEAFF.

This chain uses TRBV19 with TRBJ1-6; D unresolved. The CDR3 consists of 15 residues. From germline, CDR1 is LNHDA and CDR2 SQIVND (reference sequence). Trimming removed 4 bases at V and 4 bases at J, with 11 bases between. CDR3 protein: CASSSETGYNSPLHF. For the CDR3, the DNA is TGTGCCAGTAGTAGCGAAACGGGTTATAATTCACCCCTCCACTTT.

The chain links TRBV4-1 to TRBJ2-3; 10 nucleotides match TRBD2. This CDR3 is built from 19 residues. Germline V gene lookup returns CDR1 MGHRA and CDR2 YSYEKL. With V trimmed by 4 bases and J by 2 bases, 15 bases remained unmatched. CDR3 loop: CASSPFAGVSGGNTDTQYF. The DNA for the CDR3 is TGCGCCAGCAGCCCTTTTGCGGGAGTTAGCGGGGGGAACACAGATACGCAGTATTTT.

V is TRBV2 and J is TRBJ1-5; D remains ambiguous. With 5 bases removed from V and 2 bases from J, the gap between germline ends came to 10 bases. The CDR3 has 14 residues. Germline V gene lookup returns CDR1 SNHLY and CDR2 FYNNEI. CDR3: CASSRIGGNQPQHF. In DNA form, the CDR3 reads TGTGCCAGCAGTAGAATCGGGGGCAATCAGCCCCAGCATTTT.

The rearrangement joins TRBV6-1 to TRBJ1-6; D unclear. This CDR3 contains 13 residues. Germline CDR1 is MNHNS and CDR2 is SASEGT. With 6 bases removed from V and 8 bases from J, the gap between germline ends came to 11 bases. The CDR3 protein is CASRRETDSPLHF. DNA of the CDR3: TGTGCCAGCAGACGGGAGACGGATTCACCCCTCCACTTT.

The genes are TRBV20-1 and TRBJ2-3; D gene ambiguous. The CDR3 consists of 11 residues. In germline, CDR1 is DFQATT, CDR2 SNEGSKA (reference sequence). The CDR3 bases are TGCAGGGCGGTTCGCACAGATACGCAGTATTTT. Amino acids: CRAVRTDTQYF.

V and J are TRBV15 and TRBJ1-1; 9 bases map to TRBD1. CDR1 is LNHNV, CDR2 YYDKDF, per germline (reference sequence). CDR3 length equals 16 residues. Unmatched junction bases numbered 9, after V lost 5 bases and J lost 2 bases. The CDR3 reads CATSLDRGRGNTEAFF. CDR3 coding DNA: TGTGCCACCAGCCTGGACAGGGGTCGGGGAAACACTGAAGCTTTCTTT.